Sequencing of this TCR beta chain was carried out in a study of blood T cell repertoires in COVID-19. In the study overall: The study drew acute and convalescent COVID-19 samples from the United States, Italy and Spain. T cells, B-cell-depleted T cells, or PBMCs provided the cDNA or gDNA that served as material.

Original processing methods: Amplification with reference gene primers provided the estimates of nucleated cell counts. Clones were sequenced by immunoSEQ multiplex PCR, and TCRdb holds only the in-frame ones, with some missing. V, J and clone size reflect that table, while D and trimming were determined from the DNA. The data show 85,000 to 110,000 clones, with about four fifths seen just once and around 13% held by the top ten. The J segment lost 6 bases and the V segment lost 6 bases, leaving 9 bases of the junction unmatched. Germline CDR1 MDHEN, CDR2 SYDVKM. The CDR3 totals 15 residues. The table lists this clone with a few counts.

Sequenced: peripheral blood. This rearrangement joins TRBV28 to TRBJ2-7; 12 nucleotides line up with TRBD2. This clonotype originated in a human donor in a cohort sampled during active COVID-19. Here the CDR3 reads CASRPRLAGAVEQYF. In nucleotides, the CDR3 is TGTGCCAGCAGGCCCAGACTAGCGGGGGCTGTCGAGCAGTACTTC.